This T cell receptor beta chain comes out of a study of T cell responses to AZD1222 COVID-19 vaccine. Study-wide results and caveats: Reportedly, close to half of spike-specific TCRs are directed against unmutated variant regions. Following two doses of AZD1222, Spike-specific TCR breadth and depth rose. Clonal diversity was possibly underestimated; the donors were predominantly white British and more often female.

TCRdb's copy holds only in-frame clones and misses some; the assay was immunoSEQ multiplex PCR. The sample contains approximately 130,000 clones, over 90% of which appear only once. Concerning this clone itself: Its antigen remains unknown.

The material was peripheral blood, obtained on day 0 of AZD1222 vaccination. This clonotype was obtained from an adult in good health.

The CDR3 sequence is CASRFRGGKDAEAFF. CDR3 sequence (DNA): TGTGCCAGCAGATTCAGGGGGGGGAAAGACGCTGAAGCTTTCTTT. The chain recombines TRBV2 with TRBJ1-1; TRBD1 matches 7 bases. CDR3 length equals 15 residues. CDR1 and CDR2 from the germline V gene are SNHLY and FYNNEI. V lost 6 bases and J lost 6; bases outside the gene matches: 13.